This T cell receptor beta chain was retrieved from a study of blood T cell repertoires in COVID-19. In the study overall: Sites in the United States, Italy and Spain provided acute and convalescent COVID-19 samples. PBMCs, B-cell-depleted T cells, or T cells were the source of the cDNA or gDNA that made up the material.

Per the original data handling: From reference gene primer amplification, estimates of nucleated cell counts were derived. TCRdb's table, derived via immunoSEQ multiplex PCR, lists solely in-frame clones and lacks some. V and J calls and clone size come straight from that table; D and trimming were deduced from the DNA. The table records about 50,000 clones, more than 85% of them present only once. Germline CDR1 and CDR2: LNHNV and YYDKDF (reference sequence). The CDR3 spans 13 residues. With 0 bases removed from V and 4 bases from J, the gap between germline ends came to 6 bases. This receptor was identified in an elderly woman with acute or convalescent COVID-19. The sequenced material came from peripheral blood. V usage is TRBV15 and J usage is TRBJ1-1; possibly TRBD1 for D (5 bases). The CDR3 sequence is CATSRDRGTEAFF. For the CDR3, the DNA is TGTGCCACCAGCAGAGATAGGGGCACTGAAGCTTTCTTT.